The next 13 T cell receptor beta chains were all read from a single sample in a study of early T cells in non-severe SARS-CoV-2 infection. MiXCR, applied by TCRdb to the 5' RACE reads, yields one record per CDR3 protein. Among some 80,000 distinct CDR3 sequences listed, approximately 12% were seen once. The specimen was whole blood. These receptors were taken from an adult who was a healthcare worker with PCR-confirmed SARS-CoV-2 infection or an uninfected control (not recorded which).

The chain recombines TRBV12-3 or TRBV12-4 with TRBJ1-5; the D is unclear. The V end lost 3 bases, the J end lost 1 base, and 13 bases lay between the germline ends. There are 16 residues in the CDR3. CDR3 DNA: TGTGCCAGCAGTTTGGGGTCCTACCGCAGCAATCAGCCCCAGCATTTT. Its protein is CASSLGSYRSNQPQHF.

This chain uses TRBV5-1 with TRBJ2-5, with a possible D match to TRBD2 (5 bases). V was trimmed by 5 bases and J by 2 bases, leaving 13 bases between them. The CDR3 is 14 amino acids. Germline assignment: CDR1 SGHRS and CDR2 YFSETQ. The CDR3: CASRPQRTQETQYF. CDR3 nucleotides: TGCGCCAGCAGACCGCAGCGGACTCAAGAGACCCAGTACTTC.

The chain has TRBV7-9 and TRBJ1-6; perhaps TRBD1 as D (5 bases). This CDR3 region has 15 residues. V gave up 4 bases and J gave up 10 bases, with 17 bases separating them. The germline V gene has CDR1 SEHNR and CDR2 FQNEAQ (reference sequence). The CDR3 is CASSSQDSQGSPLHF. CDR3 nucleotide sequence: TGTGCCAGCAGCTCCCAGGACTCTCAGGGATCACCCCTCCACTTT.

This clonotype was seen many times. This chain joins TRBV30 and TRBJ2-7, with D tentatively TRBD2 (6 bases). V lost 1 base to trimming and J lost 3 bases, with 13 bases between them. Germline V gene sequence: CDR1 GTSNPN, CDR2 SVGIG (reference sequence). This CDR3 is built from 14 residues. CDR3 sequence reads: CAWSEASAIYEQYF. DNA of the CDR3: TGTGCCTGGAGTGAGGCTAGCGCTATCTACGAGCAGTACTTC.

A few counts support this clonotype. The V call is TRBV6-5, the J call TRBJ2-7; possibly TRBD1 or TRBD2 for D (6 bases each). With 4 bases removed from V and 0 bases from J, the gap between germline ends came to 19 bases. The CDR3 sequence is 17 residues long. Germline V gene data show CDR1 as MNHEY and CDR2 as SVGAGI. The CDR3 here is CASSSPGRRGSSYEQYF. In nucleotides, the CDR3 is TGTGCCAGCAGTTCTCCGGGACGGAGGGGGAGCTCCTACGAGCAGTACTTC.

The table lists this clonotype with many counts. The chain links TRBV6-5 to TRBJ1-2; no definite D call. The CDR3 loop spans 15 amino acids. Trimming left V 8 bases short and J 8 bases short, with 24 bases between. Germline V lookup: CDR1 MNHEY, CDR2 SVGAGI. CDR3 bases: TGTGCCAGCTATCCCCAGGCTCGGGTTGAGGAGGGCTACACCTTC. This sequence encodes CASYPQARVEEGYTF.

The rearrangement links TRBV18 to TRBJ1-4; perhaps TRBD1 as D (5 bases). The CDR3 extends over 16 amino acids. Germline V gene sequence: CDR1 KGHSH, CDR2 LQKENI. With 6 bases removed from V and 2 bases from J, the gap between germline ends came to 16 bases. The CDR3 loop is CASSRGRTSTNEKLFF. CDR3 nucleotide sequence: TGTGCCAGCTCCCGGGGAAGGACATCGACTAATGAAAAACTGTTTTTT. Complete variable domain (other parts from reference TRBV18 and TRBJ1-4): NAGVMQNPRHLVRRRGQEARLRCSPMKGHSHVYWYRQLPEEGLKFMVYLQKENIIDESGMPKERFSAEFPKEGPSILRIQQVVRGDSAAYFCASSRGRTSTNEKLFFGSGTQLSVL.

The chain combines TRBV28 with TRBJ2-7; 7 positions match TRBD1. The CDR3 extends over 13 amino acids. In germline, CDR1 is MDHEN, CDR2 SYDVKM. With V trimmed by 7 bases and J by 7 bases, 10 bases remained unmatched. The CDR3 here is CASTVGAGGEQYF. CDR3 bases: TGTGCCAGCACCGTAGGGGCAGGGGGTGAGCAGTACTTC.

This chain joins TRBV18 and TRBJ2-2; D unclear. Trimming cost V 3 bases and J 0 bases, with 5 bases left between them. Germline lookup yields CDR1 KGHSH and CDR2 LQKENI. The length of the CDR3 is 14 residues. Here the CDR3 reads CASSPPTNTGELFF. For the CDR3, the DNA is TGTGCCAGCTCACCTCCAACGAACACCGGGGAGCTGTTTTTT.

This clonotype showed up many times. The genes are TRBV28 and TRBJ2-7; unclear D gene. Trimming shortened V by 5 bases and J by 5 bases, and 13 bases separated the two germline ends. The CDR3 extends over 13 amino acids. Germline V gene data show CDR1 as MDHEN and CDR2 as SYDVKM. The CDR3 region is CASSKTPQDEQYF. CDR3 nucleotide sequence: TGTGCCAGCAGTAAGACGCCTCAGGACGAGCAGTACTTC.

This clonotype has at least ten counts. V usage is TRBV28 and J usage is TRBJ1-6; the match to TRBD1 covers 9 bases. From germline, CDR1 is MDHEN and CDR2 SYDVKM. V dropped 4 bases and J dropped 10; count of bases not matched to a gene: 8. This CDR3 is 15 amino acids long. Written as DNA, the CDR3 is TGTGCCAGCAGTTCCCCCGGGACAGGGCAGTCACCCCTCCACTTT. Protein product: CASSSPGTGQSPLHF. The variable domain in full, with the rest retrieved from reference TRBV28 and TRBJ1-6, is DVKVTQSSRYLVKRTGEKVFLECVQDMDHENMFWYRQDPGLGLRLIYFSYDVKMKEKGDIPEGYSVSREKKERFSLILESASTNQTSMYLCASSSPGTGQSPLHFGNGTRLTVT.

The chain couples TRBV20-1 to TRBJ2-7, with a possible D match to TRBD2 (5 bases). The CDR3 runs to 11 residues. Germline assignment: CDR1 DFQATT and CDR2 SNEGSKA (reference sequence). Trimming took off 7 bases at V and 3 bases at J, with 10 bases between the two ends. The CDR3 coding sequence is TGCAGTGTATTGGGAGTCTACGAGCAGTACTTC. This codes for CSVLGVYEQYF.

The chain uses TRBV7-9 and TRBJ2-7; 10 bases align to TRBD2. The CDR3 loop spans 16 amino acids. Trimming took 5 bases from V and 5 from J; bases not matched to a gene: 12. Per the germline V gene, CDR1 is SEHNR and CDR2 is FQNEAQ (reference sequence). In nucleotides, the CDR3 is TGTGCCAGCAGCCCCCCTCTAGCGGGAGTTGCCCACGAGCAGTACTTC. This sequence encodes CASSPPLAGVAHEQYF.